This entry lists 11 T cell receptor beta chains sequenced from one sample in a study of T cell responses to AZD1222 COVID-19 vaccine. Sequencing used immunoSEQ multiplex PCR; TCRdb keeps in-frame clones, though not all of them. The data show approximately 210,000 clones, with approximately 90% seen just once and around 3% held by the top ten. The sample consisted of peripheral blood, taken 28 days after the second AZD1222 dose. Receptors were obtained from an adult who received the AZD1222 COVID-19 vaccine.

The chain uses TRBV9 and TRBJ1-1; no clear D. The V gene's germline CDR1 is SGDLS and CDR2 YYNGEE. V lost 3 bases and J 6 bases, leaving 9 bases between the germline ends. The CDR3 extends over 12 amino acids. CDR3 residues: CASSGPGPEAFF. CDR3 bases: TGTGCCAGCAGCGGCCCTGGCCCTGAAGCTTTCTTT. The whole variable domain, filled in from reference TRBV9 and TRBJ1-1, reads DSGVTQTPKHLITATGQRVTLRCSPRSGDLSVYWYQQSLDQGLQFLIQYYNGEERAKGNILERFSAQQFPDLHSELNLSSLELGDSALYFCASSGPGPEAFFGQGTRLTVV.

J is TRBJ1-2 and V is TRBV12-5; D gene uncertain. The V gene lost 1 base and the J gene lost 4 bases, with 16 bases spanning the gap. CDR3 length: 16 amino acids. CDR1 and CDR2 from the germline V gene are LGHNT and FRNRAP. CDR3 amino acids: CASGLDRGQAGYGYTF. DNA for the CDR3: TGTGCTAGTGGTTTGGACCGCGGGCAGGCTGGCTATGGCTACACCTTC.

This chain links TRBV4-2 with TRBJ2-3; D unclear. Germline values: CDR1 LGHNA, CDR2 YNFKEQ. The CDR3 is 15 residues long. V was clipped by 0 bases and J by 3 bases, with 10 bases between them. The CDR3 reads CASSQDLGGTDTQYF. CDR3 bases: TGTGCCAGCAGCCAAGATCTTGGTGGGACAGATACGCAGTATTTT.

V and J are TRBV7-3 and TRBJ2-3; the D is unclear. There are 12 residues in the CDR3. Germline CDR1 is SGHTA and CDR2 is FQGTGA. Trimming stripped 5 bases from V and 0 bases from J, with 3 bases between. CDR3 region: CASSPSTDTQYF. The DNA of the CDR3 is TGTGCCAGCAGCCCAAGCACAGATACGCAGTATTTT.

This clone was recorded once. The rearrangement uses TRBV29-1 and TRBJ2-7, with 8 positions matching TRBD2. V trimming: 6 bases; J trimming: 6 bases; junction bases outside the gene matches: 4. Looked up from germline, CDR1 is SQVTM and CDR2 is ANQGSEA. The CDR3 sequence is 11 residues long. In DNA, the CDR3 is TGCAGCGTGATAAGCGGGAGCGAGCAGTACTTC. Its protein product is CSVISGSEQYF.

The gene calls are TRBV12-5 and TRBJ2-5, with a possible D match to TRBD1 (5 bases). CDR1 LGHNT and CDR2 FRNRAP come from the germline V gene. With 6 bases removed from V and 1 base from J, the gap between germline ends came to 21 bases. This CDR3 comprises 17 residues. CDR3 sequence reads: CASGAFRGWGPQETQYF. CDR3 DNA sequence: TGTGCTAGTGGGGCCTTTAGAGGTTGGGGCCCCCAAGAGACCCAGTACTTC. Full variable domain (outside the CDR3, taken from reference TRBV12-5 and TRBJ2-5): DARVTQTPRHKVTEMGQEVTMRCQPILGHNTVFWYRQTMMQGLELLAYFRNRAPLDDSGMPKDRFSAEMPDATLATLKIQPSEPRDSAVYFCASGAFRGWGPQETQYFGPGTRLLVL.

Remarks on this clone: The junction does not match germline at one end; this may be a read error. The chain employs TRBV7-7 and TRBJ2-7; TRBD2 aligns across 7 bases. Germline V CDR1 and CDR2: SSHAT, FNYEAQ (reference sequence). This CDR3 contains 15 residues. The CDR3 region is CASSPLPGGPYEQYF. The CDR3, as DNA: TGTGCTAGCAGCCCCCTCCCGGGGGGACCCTACGAGCAGTACTTC.

The chain uses TRBV5-4 and TRBJ2-1; TRBD1 is a possible D gene (6 bases). Looked up from germline, CDR1 is SGHNT and CDR2 is YYREEE (reference sequence). V gave up 2 bases and J gave up 0 bases, with 12 bases separating them. The CDR3 runs to 16 residues. This CDR3 is CASSFPTGSSYNEQFF. In nucleotides, the CDR3 is TGTGCCAGCAGCTTCCCGACAGGTAGCTCCTACAATGAGCAGTTCTTC. The full variable domain, with the rest looked up from reference TRBV5-4 and TRBJ2-1, is ETGVTQSPTHLIKTRGQQVTLRCSSQSGHNTVSWYQQALGQGPQFIFQYYREEENGRGNFPPRFSGLQFPNYSSELNVNALELDDSALYLCASSFPTGSSYNEQFFGPGTRLTVL.

The chain couples TRBV12-3 or TRBV12-4 to TRBJ1-1; 9 nucleotides line up with TRBD1. This CDR3 spans 13 amino acids. The junction had 4 bases not matched to a gene; V was cut back by 4 bases and J by 7 bases. In nucleotides, the CDR3 is TGTGCCAGCAGTTCCCGGACAGGGGATGAAGCTTTCTTT. It encodes CASSSRTGDEAFF.

This clone has just one count. The chain links TRBV19 to TRBJ2-6; D may correspond to TRBD1 or TRBD2 (6 bases each). The germline gives CDR1 LNHDA, CDR2 SQIVND (reference sequence). The germline V and J ends were trimmed by 3 bases and 0 bases, with 15 bases remaining between them. This CDR3 region has 18 residues. This CDR3 reads CASSISPGASSGANVLTF. CDR3 DNA sequence: TGTGCCAGTAGTATTTCCCCGGGGGCGAGCTCTGGGGCCAACGTCCTGACTTTC. Complete variable domain (other parts from reference TRBV19 and TRBJ2-6): DGGITQSPKYLFRKEGQNVTLSCEQNLNHDAMYWYRQDPGQGLRLIYYSQIVNDFQKGDIAEGYSVSREKKESFPLTVTSAQKNPTAFYLCASSISPGASSGANVLTFGAGSRLTVL.

On this clone: Other DNA sequences in the same sample also yield this CDR3. The chain is built from TRBV9 and TRBJ2-3; D not certain. V lost 2 bases, J lost 1 base, and 2 bases lay in between. Per the germline V gene, CDR1 is SGDLS and CDR2 is YYNGEE. This CDR3 comprises 12 residues. CDR3 region: CASSVGTDTQYF. CDR3 DNA sequence: TGTGCCAGCAGCGTCGGCACAGATACGCAGTATTTT.